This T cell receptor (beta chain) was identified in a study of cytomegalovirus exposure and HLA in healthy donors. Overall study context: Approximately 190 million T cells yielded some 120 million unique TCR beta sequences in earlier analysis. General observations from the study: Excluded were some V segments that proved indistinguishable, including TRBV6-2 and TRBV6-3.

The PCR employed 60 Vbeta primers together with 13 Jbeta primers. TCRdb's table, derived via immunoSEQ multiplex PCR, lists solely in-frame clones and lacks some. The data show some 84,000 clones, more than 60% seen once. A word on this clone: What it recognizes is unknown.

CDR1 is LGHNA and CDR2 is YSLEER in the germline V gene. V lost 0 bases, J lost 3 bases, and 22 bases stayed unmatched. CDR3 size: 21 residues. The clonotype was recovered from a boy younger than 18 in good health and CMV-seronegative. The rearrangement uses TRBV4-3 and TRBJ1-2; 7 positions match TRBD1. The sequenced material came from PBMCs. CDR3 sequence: CASSQDVSDLQGTSYHYGYTF. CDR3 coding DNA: TGCGCCAGCAGCCAAGATGTATCGGATTTACAGGGGACCTCCTATCACTATGGCTACACCTTC.